What follows are 26 T cell receptor beta chains derived from one specimen sequenced in a study of shared clonotypes between healthy human individuals. CD45RO-negative, CCR7-selected cells formed the naive CD8 fraction, which excluded terminally differentiated effector memory CD45RA+ cells. Some clones are missing from TCRdb's copy, which holds only in-frame ones; the method was immunoSEQ multiplex PCR. The sample includes about 2.1 million clones, roughly 93% of them seen just once. Sequences were obtained from naive CD8+ T cells from PBMCs. The receptors were gathered from a man aged 18 to 35 in good health. Some clones in this sample may be carry-over from other donors' samples.

The rearrangement uses TRBV7-9 and TRBJ2-1, with TRBD2 identical over 9 bases. V was clipped by 7 bases and J by 4 bases; unmatched bases: 11. The CDR3 sequence is 16 residues long. CDR1 and CDR2 from the germline V gene are SEHNR and FQNEAQ (reference sequence). The CDR3 sequence: CASNPASGRNYNEQFF. Written as DNA, the CDR3 is TGTGCCAGCAACCCCGCAAGCGGGAGGAATTACAATGAGCAGTTCTTC.

CDR3 DNA: TGTGCCAGCAGTTTCACCTCGGGACTAGCGAACACCGGGGAGCTGTTTTTT. This sequence encodes CASSFTSGLANTGELFF. V gene TRBV27 combines with J gene TRBJ2-2; 8 nucleotides align to TRBD2. Trimming took 3 bases from V and 0 from J; bases not matched to a gene: 6. The CDR3 has 17 residues. The germline CDR1 and CDR2 sequences are MNHEY and SMNVEV (reference sequence).

This clone was detected a few times. This chain links TRBV6-1 with TRBJ1-5; 8 bases match TRBD1. With 4 bases clipped from V and 12 bases from J, the junction kept 2 bases outside the gene matches. The CDR3 covers 11 residues. The germline gives CDR1 MNHNS, CDR2 SASEGT. Here the CDR3 DNA reads TGTGCCAGCAGTGGGACAGGGTACCAGCATTTT. Translated, it gives CASSGTGYQHF.

The chain combines TRBV9 with TRBJ1-2, with D uncertain. The CDR3 length is 16 residues. V lost 0 bases to trimming and J lost 4 bases, with 16 bases between them. Looked up from germline, CDR1 is SGDLS and CDR2 is YYNGEE. DNA of the CDR3: TGTGCCAGCAGCGTAGGTGTTTCTGCCAGAGCCTATGGCTACACCTTC. Its translation: CASSVGVSARAYGYTF.

The CDR3 coding sequence is TGTGCCAGCAGCCTAAAGCGGGAGAGCTCCTACGAGCAGTACTTC. Translating it yields CASSLKRESSYEQYF. V is TRBV5-4 and J is TRBJ2-7, with 8 bases lining up with TRBD2. This CDR3 spans 15 amino acids. In germline, CDR1 is SGHNT, CDR2 YYREEE (reference sequence). The ends lost 4 bases at V and 0 bases at J; junction bases unmatched: 6. Variable domain in full (rest from reference TRBV5-4 and TRBJ2-7): ETGVTQSPTHLIKTRGQQVTLRCSSQSGHNTVSWYQQALGQGPQFIFQYYREEENGRGNFPPRFSGLQFPNYSSELNVNALELDDSALYLCASSLKRESSYEQYFGPGTRLTVT.

The chain combines TRBV5-1 with TRBJ2-7; D not resolved. V lost 3 bases to trimming and J lost 3 bases, with 10 bases between them. Germline CDR1 reads SGHRS; CDR2 reads YFSETQ. The CDR3 has 13 amino acids. Written as DNA, the CDR3 is TGCGCCAGCAGCTCCGGATGGCACTACGAGCAGTACTTC. Translation: CASSSGWHYEQYF. Combining the CDR3 with reference TRBV5-1 and TRBJ2-7 gives the whole variable domain KAGVTQTPRYLIKTRGQQVTLSCSPISGHRSVSWYQQTPGQGLQFLFEYFSETQRNKGNFPGRFSGRQFSNSRSEMNVSTLELGDSALYLCASSSGWHYEQYFGPGTRLTVT.

The V call is TRBV27, the J call TRBJ2-7, with TRBD2 matching over 10 bases. The CDR3 is 14 amino acids. V shed 5 bases, J shed 3 bases, and the junction held 4 bases outside the gene matches. Germline values: CDR1 MNHEY, CDR2 SMNVEV (reference sequence). The CDR3 region has the DNA TGTGCCAGCAGTCCCCGGACTAGCGGCTACGAGCAGTACTTC. It is translated as CASSPRTSGYEQYF.

The chain couples TRBV9 to TRBJ2-2; unclear D gene. CDR1 is SGDLS, CDR2 YYNGEE, per germline. Trimming took off 3 bases at V and 4 bases at J, with 10 bases between the two ends. The CDR3 runs 14 residues. CDR3 sequence: CASSEYRITGELFF. CDR3 DNA: TGTGCCAGCAGCGAATACCGTATCACCGGGGAGCTGTTTTTT.

This clone was picked up a small number of times. V gene TRBV6-1 combines with J gene TRBJ1-4; unclear D gene. The V and J ends lost 6 bases and 6 bases respectively, with 17 bases between them. The CDR3 totals 15 residues. Germline V gene lookup returns CDR1 MNHNS and CDR2 SASEGT. The CDR3 DNA is TGTGCCAGCAGCCAGTACGGGCCTGAGGATGAAAAACTGTTTTTT. Amino acid sequence: CASSQYGPEDEKLFF.

Concerning this clone itself: Mismatch with germline at one junction end may stem from a read error. The rearrangement uses TRBV10-2 and TRBJ2-3; 11 nucleotides line up with TRBD2. This CDR3 is built from 13 residues. From germline, CDR1 is WSHSY and CDR2 SAAADI. For the CDR3, the DNA is TGCGCCACCAGTAGCGGGAGGGCCGATACGCAGTATTTT. Amino acid sequence: CATSSGRADTQYF.

The V call is TRBV6-5, the J call TRBJ2-7; no clear D. Trimming took off 3 bases at V and 4 bases at J, with 13 bases between the two ends. Germline CDR1 reads MNHEY; CDR2 reads SVGAGI. CDR3 length: 14 residues. This chain's CDR3 is CASSYGRTAYEQYF. CDR3 in DNA: TGTGCCAGCAGTTATGGCAGGACCGCATACGAGCAGTACTTC.

The V gene is TRBV5-3, the J gene TRBJ2-7; 7 bases align to TRBD2. TRBV5-3 is flagged as an ORF with uncertain function. The CDR3 contains 16 residues. The trim removed 0 bases at V and 0 bases at J, leaving 6 bases unmatched. The CDR3 nucleotides read TGTGCCAGAAGCTTGGGGCTAGCGGAGAGCTCCTACGAGCAGTACTTC. It is translated as CARSLGLAESSYEQYF.

This clone has just one count. This chain joins TRBV27 and TRBJ2-2; D may be TRBD2 (6 bases). Trimming shortened V by 2 bases and J by 4 bases, and 17 bases separated the two germline ends. This CDR3 region has 17 residues. Germline V lookup: CDR1 MNHEY, CDR2 SMNVEV (reference sequence). The CDR3 nucleotides are TGTGCCAGCAGTTTAATGGCCCCCCCCGGGGGCACCGGGGAGCTGTTTTTT. Protein product: CASSLMAPPGGTGELFF.

The chain combines TRBV6-5 with TRBJ2-6; D unclear. The CDR3 totals 14 residues. V lost 6 bases to trimming and J lost 4 bases, with 10 bases between them. CDR1 is MNHEY, CDR2 SVGAGI, per germline. This CDR3 reads CASSPAPGANVLTF. CDR3 nucleotide sequence: TGTGCCAGCAGCCCCGCCCCCGGGGCCAACGTCCTGACTTTC.

CDR3 nucleotide sequence: TGTGCCAGCAGTTTATCCGGGGGTTTGAGTGAGCAGTTCTTC. Protein: CASSLSGGLSEQFF. This rearrangement joins TRBV27 to TRBJ2-1; maybe TRBD2 (6 bases). CDR1 is MNHEY, CDR2 SMNVEV, per germline (reference sequence). V was clipped by 0 bases and J by 9 bases, with 12 bases between them. The CDR3 consists of 14 residues.

The V gene is TRBV27, the J gene TRBJ1-1; no reliable D call. In germline, CDR1 is MNHEY, CDR2 SMNVEV (reference sequence). The CDR3 is 13 amino acids. The germline V and J ends were trimmed by 0 bases and 3 bases, with 5 bases remaining between them. The CDR3 is CASSLSWDTEAFF. CDR3 sequence (DNA): TGTGCCAGCAGTTTATCGTGGGACACTGAAGCTTTCTTT.

V is TRBV27 and J is TRBJ2-5, with 11 bases matching TRBD1. V lost 5 bases, J lost 5 bases, and 7 bases stayed unmatched. The V gene's germline CDR1 is MNHEY and CDR2 SMNVEV (reference sequence). This CDR3 comprises 15 residues. DNA of the CDR3: TGTGCCAGCAGTACCCGGACAGGGGGCATCGAGACCCAGTACTTC. Its protein is CASSTRTGGIETQYF.

This clone was counted a single time. The gene calls are TRBV13 and TRBJ1-2; D not certain. V lost 5 bases and J 2 bases, leaving 12 bases between the germline ends. This CDR3 has 14 residues. Germline CDR1 reads PRHDT; CDR2 reads FYEKMQ (reference sequence). The CDR3: CASSPRSLNYGYTF. The CDR3 region has the DNA TGTGCCAGCAGCCCCCGGTCACTAAACTATGGCTACACCTTC.

This clone turned up a few times. The same CDR3 also results from other DNA sequences found in this sample. The CDR3 loop reads CASSLGGGRTEAFF. The CDR3 DNA sequence: TGTGCCAGCAGCTTAGGAGGGGGCAGGACTGAAGCTTTCTTT. The chain has TRBV7-9 and TRBJ1-1, with 7 bases identical to TRBD1. Germline CDR1 SEHNR, CDR2 FQNEAQ (reference sequence). The CDR3 covers 14 residues. J lost 5 bases, V lost 1 base, and 4 bases had no gene match.

As for this clone: Other DNA sequences from this sample encode an identical CDR3 as well. J is TRBJ2-7 and V is TRBV5-8; no firm D call. V was shortened by 3 bases and J by 4 bases, with 5 bases between the two germline ends. This CDR3 has 11 amino acids. Germline-derived CDR1 and CDR2 are SGHTS and YDEGEE. For the CDR3, the DNA is TGTGCCAGCAGCTCCGCTTACGAGCAGTACTTC. Amino acids: CASSSAYEQYF. The whole variable domain, remainder taken from reference TRBV5-8 and TRBJ2-7, is EAGVTQSPTHLIKTRGQQATLRCSPISGHTSVYWYQQALGLGLQFLLWYDEGEERNRGNFPPRFSGRQFPNYSSELNVNALELEDSALYLCASSSAYEQYFGPGTRLTVT.

The J gene is TRBJ2-1, the V gene TRBV27; 9 positions match TRBD2. Germline V CDR1 and CDR2: MNHEY, SMNVEV (reference sequence). V dropped 5 bases and J dropped 9; count of bases not matched to a gene: 17. The CDR3 loop spans 17 amino acids. The CDR3 DNA sequence: TGTGCCAGCAGTCCCCAGGGGTGGCGGGAGGGCCATGCTGAGCAGTTCTTC. It translates to CASSPQGWREGHAEQFF.

This sequence joins TRBV6-1 and TRBJ2-2; TRBD2 matches 11 bases. Germline trimming cut 8 bases from V and 4 bases from J; bases unmatched to any gene: 6. Looked up from germline, CDR1 is MNHNS and CDR2 is SASEGT. The CDR3 runs 15 residues. The CDR3 sequence: CASPPGTSGTGELFF. In DNA, the CDR3 is TGTGCCAGCCCCCCCGGGACTAGCGGCACCGGGGAGCTGTTTTTT.

This chain joins TRBV28 and TRBJ2-4; TRBD2 matches 13 bases. Germline V CDR1 and CDR2: MDHEN, SYDVKM. This CDR3 has 20 residues. The V segment lost 4 bases and the J segment 3 bases; nucleotides outside the gene matches: 15. The CDR3: CASSSGSGTSGTYGKNIQYF. The CDR3 bases are TGTGCCAGCAGTTCTGGTTCCGGGACTAGCGGGACATATGGCAAAAACATTCAGTACTTC.

The CDR3 coding sequence is TGTGCCAGCAGCTTTAGGGGATACGACTATGGCTACACCTTC. Translation: CASSFRGYDYGYTF. This rearrangement joins TRBV5-5 to TRBJ1-2; a possible D gene is TRBD1 (5 bases). V gave up 2 bases and J gave up 3 bases, with 11 bases separating them. The CDR3 is 14 residues long. The germline gives CDR1 SGHKS, CDR2 YYEKEE (reference sequence).

This clone was counted a single time. The V gene is TRBV10-3, the J gene TRBJ2-3; D is undetermined. Trimming took 10 bases from V and 6 from J, leaving 20 bases between them. This CDR3 has 14 residues. Germline V gives CDR1 ENHRY, CDR2 SYGVKD. CDR3 sequence (DNA): TGTGCCACGACGACCCCTTTCCCCTCTGATACGCAGTATTTT. The encoded protein is CATTTPFPSDTQYF.

Only one count was recorded for this clone. V gene TRBV9 combines with J gene TRBJ2-1; TRBD2 might be the D (7 bases). Trimming took off 4 bases at V and 6 bases at J, with 17 bases between the two ends. The CDR3 has 15 amino acids. Germline V lookup: CDR1 SGDLS, CDR2 YYNGEE. The CDR3 spells CASSPGGGGTNEQFF. In nucleotides, the CDR3 is TGTGCCAGCAGCCCAGGAGGGGGAGGGACCAATGAGCAGTTCTTC.